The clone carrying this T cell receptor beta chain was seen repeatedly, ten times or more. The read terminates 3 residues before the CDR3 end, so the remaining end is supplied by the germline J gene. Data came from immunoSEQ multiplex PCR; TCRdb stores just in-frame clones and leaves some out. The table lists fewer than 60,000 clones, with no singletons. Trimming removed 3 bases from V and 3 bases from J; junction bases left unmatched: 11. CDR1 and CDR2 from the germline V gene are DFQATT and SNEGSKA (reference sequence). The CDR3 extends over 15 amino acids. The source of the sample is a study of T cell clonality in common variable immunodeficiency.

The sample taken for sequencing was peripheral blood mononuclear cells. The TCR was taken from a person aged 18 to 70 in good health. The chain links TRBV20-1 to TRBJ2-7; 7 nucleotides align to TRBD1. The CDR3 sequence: CSASRQGGLIYEQYF. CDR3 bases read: TGCAGTGCTAGCCGACAGGGTGGGCTTATCTACGAG.